These 9 T cell receptor beta chains came from one sample sequenced in a study of identical twins. TCRdb recomputed calls from the 5' RACE reads with MiXCR, one row per CDR3 protein. The data show 570,000 or so distinct CDR3 sequences, with just under 10% seen just once and approximately 3.2% held by the top ten. These data were likewise used in another study, on yellow fever vaccine responses in identical twins.

Material: PBMCs. These receptors originate from a woman between 18 and 29 years old in good health.

The chain links TRBV5-6 to TRBJ2-7, with 12 nucleotides matching TRBD2. CDR1 and CDR2 (germline): SGHDT, YYEEEE. With V trimmed by 6 bases and J by 5 bases, 3 bases remained unmatched. This CDR3 is built from 13 residues. CDR3 residues: CASTRLAGDEQYF. The CDR3 nucleotides are TGTGCCAGCACCCGACTAGCGGGAGACGAGCAGTACTTC.

The chain joins TRBV15 to TRBJ2-7; D is unclear. V gave up 4 bases and J gave up 3 bases, with 7 bases separating them. CDR3 length: 12 residues. Germline lookup yields CDR1 LNHNV and CDR2 YYDKDF (reference sequence). CDR3 residues: CATSNMVYEQYF. The CDR3 DNA reads TGTGCCACCAGCAACATGGTCTACGAGCAGTACTTC. The full variable domain, with the rest looked up from reference TRBV15 and TRBJ2-7, is DAMVIQNPRYQVTQFGKPVTLSCSQTLNHNVMYWYQQKSSQAPKLLFHYYDKDFNNEADTPDNFQSRRPNTSFCFLDIRSPGLGDTAMYLCATSNMVYEQYFGPGTRLTVT.

The V gene is TRBV11-2, the J gene TRBJ2-7; TRBD2 is a possible D gene (5 bases). The germline CDR1 and CDR2 sequences are SGHAT and FQNNGV. The V gene lost 5 bases and the J gene lost 2 bases, with 16 bases spanning the gap. CDR3 length equals 15 residues. CDR3 nucleotide sequence: TGTGCCAGCAGCCCCCCCTGGACTGACCCCTACGAGCAGTACTTC. This translates into CASSPPWTDPYEQYF.

This clonotype was observed many times. The chain links TRBV3-1 to TRBJ2-5, with D perhaps TRBD2 (6 bases). V was trimmed by 0 bases and J by 5 bases, leaving 16 bases between them. Germline-derived CDR1 and CDR2 are LGHDT and YNNKEL (reference sequence). The CDR3 loop spans 16 amino acids. This chain's CDR3 is CASSQDRRGRSETQYF. The CDR3 DNA sequence: TGTGCCAGCAGCCAAGATCGGAGGGGAAGAAGCGAGACCCAGTACTTC.

The chain has TRBV20-1 and TRBJ1-5; D may be TRBD1 (5 bases). The CDR3 is 14 amino acids. The germline V gene encodes CDR1 DFQATT and CDR2 SNEGSKA (reference sequence). V lost 0 bases and J 4 bases, leaving 10 bases between the germline ends. The CDR3 region has the DNA TGCAGTGCTAGAGATCAGACAGCGAATCAGCCCCAGCATTTT. It specifies CSARDQTANQPQHF.

In its sample, this clonotype was seen a few times. V gene TRBV28 combines with J gene TRBJ1-5; D remains ambiguous. This CDR3 region has 15 residues. Trimming stripped 5 bases from V and 2 bases from J, with 13 bases between. The germline V gene has CDR1 MDHEN and CDR2 SYDVKM. CDR3 nucleotide sequence: TGTGCCAGCAGTACTATCAATCCTGGCAATCAGCCCCAGCATTTT. Amino acid sequence: CASSTINPGNQPQHF.

This clonotype has at least ten counts. One end of the junction is discordant with germline, which a read error may explain. V and J are TRBV7-7 and TRBJ2-5; D possibly corresponds to TRBD2 (6 bases). Germline values: CDR1 SSHAT, CDR2 FNYEAQ (reference sequence). There are 15 residues in the CDR3. In DNA, the CDR3 is TGTGCTAGCAGCTTAGGCGGGACGATTCAAGAGACCCAGTACTTC. As protein: CASSLGGTIQETQYF.

CDR3 loop: CASSQDGGTTDTQYF. In DNA form, the CDR3 reads TGCGCCAGCAGCCAAGACGGGGGAACCACAGATACGCAGTATTTT. The rearrangement joins TRBV4-1 to TRBJ2-3; TRBD2 is a possible D gene (6 bases). The CDR3 totals 15 residues. V dropped 0 bases and J dropped 2 bases, with 9 bases sitting between them. Looked up from germline, CDR1 is MGHRA and CDR2 is YSYEKL.

The rearrangement joins TRBV7-9 to TRBJ2-5, with 12 bases aligning to TRBD2. CDR1 is SEHNR and CDR2 is FQNEAQ in the germline V gene (reference sequence). Trimming took 5 bases from V and 3 from J; bases not matched to a gene: 7. The CDR3 is made up of 16 amino acids. For the CDR3, the DNA is TGTGCCAGCAGCACCGTGACTAGCGGGGGCAAAGAGACCCAGTACTTC. It specifies CASSTVTSGGKETQYF.